One and the same sample provided the 26 T cell receptor beta chains below, sequenced in a study of Ad26.COV2.S vaccination and SARS-CoV-2 variants. This sample's treatment: roughly 18 received Ad26.COV2.S at low or high dose, single or two shots; about 5 received placebo; per-sample allocation not given. Sampling occurred on day 63 after the first vaccine or placebo injection. Produced via immunoSEQ multiplex PCR; TCRdb's table is partial and in-frame only. The table records fewer than 400,000 clones, more than 85% of them present only once. This material consisted of peripheral blood, taken in a trial of Ad26.COV2.S vaccine versus placebo. The receptors were sampled from a person between 18 and 65 years old who received the Ad26.COV2.S COVID-19 vaccine or a placebo.

The gene calls are TRBV24-1 and TRBJ2-2; 13 nucleotides align to TRBD2. With 5 bases clipped from V and 2 bases from J, the junction kept 7 bases outside the gene matches. This CDR3 spans 18 amino acids. CDR1 is KGHDR, CDR2 SFDVKD, per germline. Here the CDR3 reads CATSVTTSGGPNTGELFF. CDR3 bases: TGTGCCACCAGTGTTACGACTAGCGGGGGGCCAAACACCGGGGAGCTGTTTTTT.

The CDR3 DNA reads TGTGCCAGCAGTTTATCGAGACAGGCCACAGATACGCAGTATTTT. This sequence encodes CASSLSRQATDTQYF. The chain uses TRBV27 and TRBJ2-3, with TRBD1 as a possible D gene (6 bases). This CDR3 is built from 15 residues. Between the trimmed V and J ends, which lost 0 bases and 2 bases, there was a span of 9 bases. From germline, CDR1 is MNHEY and CDR2 SMNVEV (reference sequence).

The chain couples TRBV11-2 to TRBJ2-1; D might be TRBD2 (7 bases). This CDR3 region has 15 residues. The germline gives CDR1 SGHAT, CDR2 FQNNGV. With 1 base removed from V and 5 bases from J, the gap between germline ends came to 12 bases. In nucleotides, the CDR3 is TGTGCCAGCAGCTTAGGGGGGGGCACAGACAATGAGCAGTTCTTC. Translated: CASSLGGGTDNEQFF.

The chain links TRBV5-1 to TRBJ2-5, with D perhaps TRBD1 or TRBD2 (6 bases each). The CDR3 contains 15 residues. Germline V CDR1 and CDR2: SGHRS, YFSETQ. Trimming removed 0 bases at V and 1 base at J, with 10 bases between. DNA of the CDR3: TGCGCCAGCAGCTTGGAAAGGGGGGCCCAAGAGACCCAGTACTTC. Translation: CASSLERGAQETQYF.

V and J are TRBV4-1 and TRBJ2-7, with a possible D match to TRBD1 (6 bases). The CDR3 loop spans 12 amino acids. Germline values: CDR1 MGHRA, CDR2 YSYEKL. Trimming shortened V by 3 bases and J by 7 bases, and 10 bases separated the two germline ends. The CDR3 spells CASSHPRGEQYF. The CDR3 DNA reads as TGCGCCAGCAGCCACCCTAGGGGGGAGCAGTACTTC.

The chain is built from TRBV3-1 (or the pseudogene TRBV3-2) and TRBJ1-3; maybe TRBD1 (6 bases). Trimming removed 5 bases at V and 2 bases at J, with 10 bases between. Germline V CDR1 and CDR2: LGHDT, YNNKEL (reference sequence). CDR3 size: 14 residues. The CDR3 is CASSSRTAGNTIYF. DNA of the CDR3: TGTGCCAGCAGCTCCCGGACAGCTGGAAACACCATATATTTT.

The chain employs TRBV20-1 and TRBJ1-2; D might be TRBD1 (5 bases). Germline V CDR1 and CDR2: DFQATT, SNEGSKA (reference sequence). Trimming left V 3 bases short and J 4 bases short, with 9 bases between. CDR3 length: 12 residues. The CDR3 bases are TGCAGTGCTAGTACCGACAGCTATGGCTACACCTTC. Translation gives CSASTDSYGYTF.

The chain uses TRBV3-1 (or the pseudogene TRBV3-2) and TRBJ1-2; 8 nucleotides line up with TRBD1. Unmatched junction bases numbered 4, after V lost 6 bases and J lost 4 bases. CDR1 and CDR2 (germline): LGHDT, YNNKEL (reference sequence). The CDR3 covers 13 residues. The CDR3 bases are TGTGCCAGCAGTTCGACAGGGGTCTATGGCTACACCTTC. This encodes CASSSTGVYGYTF.

This chain uses TRBV29-1 with TRBJ2-7, with 10 bases matching TRBD1. CDR3 size: 13 residues. From germline, CDR1 is SQVTM and CDR2 ANQGSEA. Trimming at V came to 3 bases and at J to 5 bases, leaving 4 bases not matched to a gene. This CDR3 reads CSVEGTGAHEQYF. The CDR3 DNA reads as TGCAGCGTTGAGGGGACAGGGGCCCACGAGCAGTACTTC.

CDR3 in amino acids: CASTVRSGSGELFF. CDR3 in DNA: TGTGCCAGCACGGTTAGATCCGGATCAGGGGAGCTGTTTTTT. This chain uses TRBV7-8 with TRBJ2-2, with D unresolved. V lost 7 bases and J 8 bases, leaving 17 bases between the germline ends. The CDR3 loop spans 14 amino acids. The V gene's germline CDR1 is SGHVS and CDR2 FQNEAQ.

The chain recombines TRBV3-1 (or the pseudogene TRBV3-2) with TRBJ2-3, with 9 nucleotides matching TRBD2. CDR3 length equals 16 residues. J gave up 1 base and V 4 bases, and 6 bases lay outside the gene matches. Germline V gene lookup returns CDR1 LGHDT and CDR2 YNNKEL (reference sequence). The CDR3 DNA is TGTGCCAGCAGCCGAAGGACTAGCGCGGGCACAGATACGCAGTATTTT. Translation: CASSRRTSAGTDTQYF.

This chain uses TRBV6-6 with TRBJ1-2; unclear D gene. The CDR3 runs to 14 residues. Trimming removed 5 bases at V and 1 base at J, with 11 bases between. Germline-derived CDR1 and CDR2 are MNHNY and SVGAGI (reference sequence). The CDR3 coding sequence is TGTGCCAGCAGTGACACCTCCCTTAACTATGGCTACACCTTC. It is translated as CASSDTSLNYGYTF.

This clone appeared once. V gene TRBV10-1 combines with J gene TRBJ2-3; D may be TRBD2 (5 bases). The CDR3 runs to 16 residues. V lost 3 bases to trimming and J lost 4 bases, with 17 bases between them. Germline CDR1 reads WNHNN; CDR2 reads SYGVQD (reference sequence). The CDR3 is CASSDGGLPESDTQYF. CDR3 nucleotide sequence: TGCGCCAGCAGTGATGGTGGACTCCCAGAATCAGATACGCAGTATTTT.

The chain is built from TRBV6-4 and TRBJ2-3, with 14 bases lining up with TRBD2. Germline CDR1 and CDR2: MRHNA and SNTAGT. This CDR3 has 18 residues. The ends lost 5 bases at V and 4 bases at J; junction bases unmatched: 11. The CDR3 reads CASSRNPLGLAGADTQYF. Here the CDR3 DNA reads TGTGCCAGCAGTCGAAACCCTTTGGGACTAGCGGGGGCAGATACGCAGTATTTT.

This clone has a single count. The CDR3 protein is CASSPRNGYGYTF. The CDR3 DNA is TGTGCCAGCAGCCCTAGAAACGGCTATGGCTACACCTTC. The chain employs TRBV7-9 and TRBJ1-2; no clear D gene. This CDR3 comprises 13 residues. The germline V gene has CDR1 SEHNR and CDR2 FQNEAQ (reference sequence). The ends were cut back, 5 bases at V and 4 bases at J, with 11 bases in the middle.

This rearrangement joins TRBV29-1 to TRBJ1-2, with TRBD1 identical over 9 bases. The germline V gene has CDR1 SQVTM and CDR2 ANQGSEA. V lost 5 bases, J lost 7 bases, and 8 bases stayed unmatched. The CDR3 consists of 13 residues. CDR3 nucleotide sequence: TGCAGCGTTCCCCAGGGACAGGGAATTGGCTACACCTTC. Translating gives CSVPQGQGIGYTF.

This clone was counted a single time. The chain couples TRBV6-6 to TRBJ1-4; the match to TRBD1 covers 7 bases. The CDR3 has 15 residues. CDR1 and CDR2 (germline): MNHNY, SVGAGI (reference sequence). V lost 5 bases and J lost 2; bases outside the gene matches: 5. The CDR3, as DNA: TGTGCCAGCAGTCCGTCGACAGGGACTAATGAAAAACTGTTTTTT. This encodes CASSPSTGTNEKLFF.

The CDR3 spells CASSLGSGGSNEQFF. The CDR3 nucleotides read TGCGCCAGCAGCTTGGGTAGCGGGGGGTCCAATGAGCAGTTCTTC. This rearrangement joins TRBV5-1 to TRBJ2-1, with 10 positions matching TRBD2. J lost 6 bases, V lost 0 bases, and 3 bases had no gene match. Germline assignment: CDR1 SGHRS and CDR2 YFSETQ. The CDR3 spans 15 residues.

This chain's CDR3 is CASSEGGRSSYTF. CDR3 sequence (DNA): TGTGCCAGCAGCGAGGGGGGACGGAGTTCCTACACCTTC. The V gene is TRBV7-2, the J gene TRBJ1-2, with a possible D match to TRBD1 (6 bases). Germline CDR1 is SGHTA and CDR2 is FQGNSA. CDR3 size: 13 residues. Trimming took 5 bases from V and 10 from J, leaving 17 bases between them.

The genes are TRBV4-2 and TRBJ1-1; no clear D gene. This CDR3 region has 16 residues. CDR1 and CDR2 from the germline V gene are LGHNA and YNFKEQ. The germline V and J ends were trimmed by 4 bases and 3 bases, with 18 bases remaining between them. The CDR3 nucleotides are TGTGCCAGCAGCCCCCGGTACGCCCCTTGGGACACTGAAGCTTTCTTT. This translates into CASSPRYAPWDTEAFF.

The CDR3 loop reads CASSQMGRGGYEQYF. The CDR3 nucleotides read TGTGCCAGCAGCCAGATGGGTCGAGGAGGCTACGAGCAGTACTTC. This chain uses TRBV14 with TRBJ2-7; D is possibly TRBD2 (5 bases). Germline CDR1 and CDR2: SGHDN and FVKESK. The CDR3 is 15 amino acids. Trimming cost V 3 bases and J 3 bases, with 15 bases left between them.

This chain uses TRBV10-2 with TRBJ2-3; D ambiguous. Trimming removed 8 bases at V and 4 bases at J, with 16 bases between. Per the germline V gene, CDR1 is WSHSY and CDR2 is SAAADI. The CDR3 has 14 amino acids. In nucleotides, the CDR3 is TGCGCCAGCCACGAGGATCAGCCGGCAGATACGCAGTATTTT. Amino acid sequence: CASHEDQPADTQYF.

This chain uses TRBV29-1 with TRBJ2-5, with TRBD1 identical over 10 bases. Germline V gives CDR1 SQVTM, CDR2 ANQGSEA. The CDR3 loop spans 15 amino acids. Trimming cost V 7 bases and J 4 bases; bases outside gene matches: 12. The CDR3 loop reads CSAFADRGLAETQYF. The CDR3 DNA reads as TGCAGCGCCTTTGCCGACAGGGGGCTAGCAGAGACCCAGTACTTC.

The chain couples TRBV7-9 to TRBJ1-2; D ambiguous. The CDR3 runs to 13 residues. Deletions cut 5 bases from V and 8 bases from J, with 15 bases between. Germline CDR1 SEHNR, CDR2 FQNEAQ (reference sequence). The CDR3, as DNA: TGTGCCAGCAGCGCCGGGAACCTGGGCGGCTACACCTTC. Translated, it gives CASSAGNLGGYTF.

The chain joins TRBV21-1 to TRBJ1-1; no check of the table's D call, TRBD1, against the DNA was made. TRBV21-1 is a recognized pseudogene. The CDR3 consists of 17 residues. In nucleotides, the CDR3 is TGTGCCAGCAGCAAAGCCGGCAGGGGGCGGCTGAACACTGAAGCTTTCTTT. Translating it yields CASSKAGRGRLNTEAFF.

Concerning this clone: Here the CDR3 omits its conserved ending phenylalanine or tryptophan, so a read error is the likely source. Because the CDR3's place on the DNA is in doubt, the DNA is left out and the CDR3 is given as listed by TCRdb. The chain recombines TRBV21-1 with TRBJ1-5; the DNA was not compared with TRBD1, the D call given in the table. TRBV21-1 is a listed pseudogene. Inclusive of both ends, the CDR3 amounts to 11 amino acids. CDR3 sequence reads: CASSKVGRLLA.